This T cell receptor (beta chain) was retrieved from a study of yellow fever vaccine responses in identical twins listed by TCRdb under 2018. A note on the overall study: Focusing on identical twins, the study followed the T cell clones that responded to the vaccine, and did so with precision.

The library came from RT-PCR. TCRdb records Illumina HiSeq 2500 as the sequencer. TCRdb trimmed public reads at Q25 via fastp, called clones via MiXCR and kept in-frame beta chains. Every distinct CDR3 protein forms one entry, paired with its most common genes and DNA. The sample yields about 6,000 distinct CDR3 sequences; 65% to 70% were counted once. Under 4.5% of the sample comes from the top ten. Points on this clonotype: Its antigen is still unknown. Per-base qualities were not stored, and no clone one base away is much larger.

Per the germline V gene (reference sequence), LNHDA is the CDR1 and SQIVND is the CDR2. The cysteine opens and the phenylalanine closes a CDR3 of 16 amino acids. Only the CDR3 DNA stays, 48 bases, in frame from base 1. V loses 5 bases at its end and J loses 12 bases; junction bases beyond the gene matches: 19. What the authors observed across the whole study: The authors reported that the T cell response to vaccination in identical twins appeared partly convergent and partly personalized.

The source is a woman in her late teens or twenties who received the yellow fever vaccine. Donor details come from another sample of the same person, matched by shared clones. The receptor chain draws on TRBV19 and TRBJ2-1; TRBD1 agrees with 7 junctional bases. The specimen comprised T cells from blood (PBMCs), unsorted or a sorted subset (not recorded which), sampled before or after yellow fever vaccination (not recorded which). The nucleotides read TGTGCCAGTAGTCAACTCTCCGGGACAGCCGGAATTGGGCAGTTCTTC. Translated, it gives CASSQLSGTAGIGQFF.